The text below deals with one T cell receptor beta chain. PCR involved 60 Vbeta and 13 Jbeta primers. Method: immunoSEQ multiplex PCR; TCRdb's copy keeps in-frame clones and lacks some. The table lists about 70,000 clones, about nine tenths of them singletons. These data belong to a study of cytomegalovirus exposure and HLA in healthy donors. At the level of the study: Genotyping showed roughly 76% of 398 donors falling in the Caucasian-associated ancestry cluster.

The germline CDR1 and CDR2 sequences are SGHVS and FNYEAQ. The CDR3 consists of 20 residues. The junction had 18 bases not matched to a gene; V was cut back by 7 bases and J by 5 bases. The sequence was collected from a woman in her 30s in good health and CMV-seronegative. V is TRBV7-6 and J is TRBJ2-3; 16 nucleotides align to TRBD2. The sample taken for sequencing was PBMCs. CDR3 amino acids: CASTSRVGLAGGHVRDTQYF. CDR3 DNA sequence: TGTGCCAGCACCTCTAGGGTGGGACTAGCGGGAGGGCACGTTAGAGATACGCAGTATTTT. Based on the CDR3 plus reference TRBV7-6 and TRBJ2-3, the full variable domain is GAGVSQSPRYKVTKRGQDVALRCDPISGHVSLYWYRQALGQGPEFLTYFNYEAQQDKSGLPNDRFSAERPEGSISTLTIQRTEQRDSAMYRCASTSRVGLAGGHVRDTQYFGPGTRLTVL.